Each of the 30 T cell receptor beta chains below was sequenced from the same sample in a study of blood T cell repertoires in COVID-19. Some clones are missing from TCRdb's copy, which holds only in-frame ones; the method was immunoSEQ multiplex PCR. This sample has 250,000 to 300,000 clones, with around 89% found just once. Sequenced sample: peripheral blood. These receptors were collected from a woman aged 60-70 years with acute or convalescent COVID-19.

The V gene is TRBV19, the J gene TRBJ1-5; a possible D gene is TRBD1 (5 bases). Trimming took 1 base from V and 3 from J, leaving 10 bases between them. CDR3 length equals 15 residues. Per the germline V gene, CDR1 is LNHDA and CDR2 is SQIVND (reference sequence). In DNA, the CDR3 is TGTGCCAGTAGTATAGTAGGCAGGGTCAATCAGCCCCAGCATTTT. Residues: CASSIVGRVNQPQHF.

The chain is built from TRBV6-6 and TRBJ2-3; 11 bases agree with TRBD1. V trimming: 8 bases; J trimming: 0 bases; junction bases outside the gene matches: 7. Germline lookup yields CDR1 MNHNY and CDR2 SVGAGI (reference sequence). The CDR3 extends over 16 amino acids. The chain's CDR3 is CASSYRTGGSTDTQYF. The CDR3 region has the DNA TGTGCCAGCTCGTACAGGACAGGGGGCAGCACAGATACGCAGTATTTT.

This chain uses TRBV2 with TRBJ2-1; 10 positions match TRBD2. V trimming: 3 bases; J trimming: 8 bases; junction bases outside the gene matches: 10. CDR1 and CDR2 from the germline V gene are SNHLY and FYNNEI. The CDR3 spans 16 residues. The CDR3 reads CASSEVQLAGSYEQFF. The CDR3 DNA is TGTGCCAGCAGTGAGGTCCAACTAGCGGGATCCTATGAGCAGTTCTTC.

This rearrangement joins TRBV9 to TRBJ1-6, with D unresolved. The CDR3 is 13 amino acids. Germline V lookup: CDR1 SGDLS, CDR2 YYNGEE. The germline V and J ends were trimmed by 0 bases and 7 bases, with 5 bases remaining between them. CDR3 sequence (DNA): TGTGCCAGCAGCGTAGGGCCAAATTCACCCCTCCACTTT. Its protein is CASSVGPNSPLHF.

The chain recombines TRBV20-1 with TRBJ1-4; the D is unclear. In germline, CDR1 is DFQATT, CDR2 SNEGSKA (reference sequence). Trimming took 3 bases from V and 8 from J, leaving 7 bases between them. The CDR3 consists of 11 residues. CDR3 nucleotides: TGCAGTGCTAGCTCAGAAGAAAAACTGTTTTTT. Translated, it gives CSASSEEKLFF.

V is TRBV6-2 or TRBV6-3 and J is TRBJ1-1; 7 positions match TRBD1. CDR1 is MNHEY and CDR2 is SVGEGT in the germline V gene. With V trimmed by 2 bases and J by 3 bases, 3 bases remained unmatched. The CDR3 is 14 residues long. DNA of the CDR3: TGTGCCAGCAGTTACCCCACAGGGGACACTGAAGCTTTCTTT. Amino acid sequence: CASSYPTGDTEAFF.

V gene TRBV6-2 or TRBV6-3 combines with J gene TRBJ2-2; 8 nucleotides agree with TRBD1. CDR3 size: 14 residues. CDR1 is MNHEY and CDR2 is SVGEGT in the germline V gene. J lost 6 bases, V lost 5 bases, and 5 bases had no gene match. In nucleotides, the CDR3 is TGTGCCAGCAGTCCCGGACAGGGATCCGGGGAGCTGTTTTTT. This codes for CASSPGQGSGELFF.

Notes on this clone: Sequence at one end of the junction differs from germline and may be a read error. V usage is TRBV20-1 and J usage is TRBJ1-2, with unresolved D. The CDR3 is made up of 9 amino acids. Germline lookup yields CDR1 DFQATT and CDR2 SNEGSKA (reference sequence). The CDR3 loop is CSAAGRRAF. CDR3 in DNA: TGCAGTGCTGCTGGAAGGAGGGCCTTC.

J is TRBJ1-4 and V is TRBV5-1, with no clear D. This CDR3 region has 14 residues. Trimming stripped 1 base from V and 6 bases from J, with 10 bases between. The germline gives CDR1 SGHRS, CDR2 YFSETQ. In DNA form, the CDR3 reads TGCGCCAGCAGCTTGACCAGAGGCGATGAAAAACTGTTTTTT. It translates to CASSLTRGDEKLFF.

The DNA for the CDR3 is TGTGCCAGTAGTAGGGTGTCGGGGAACACTGAAGCTTTCTTT. This gives the protein CASSRVSGNTEAFF. The chain couples TRBV19 to TRBJ1-1; D ambiguous. The germline V and J ends were trimmed by 4 bases and 1 base, with 10 bases remaining between them. The germline CDR1 and CDR2 sequences are LNHDA and SQIVND (reference sequence). CDR3 length: 14 residues. The full variable domain, with the rest looked up from reference TRBV19 and TRBJ1-1, is DGGITQSPKYLFRKEGQNVTLSCEQNLNHDAMYWYRQDPGQGLRLIYYSQIVNDFQKGDIAEGYSVSREKKESFPLTVTSAQKNPTAFYLCASSRVSGNTEAFFGQGTRLTVV.

This sequence joins TRBV7-9 and TRBJ2-5, with 8 nucleotides matching TRBD2. The length of the CDR3 is 17 residues. Germline CDR1 and CDR2: SEHNR and FQNEAQ (reference sequence). V shed 2 bases, J shed 4 bases, and the junction held 12 bases outside the gene matches. CDR3 amino acids: CASSLLAGSGAIETQYF. The CDR3 region has the DNA TGTGCCAGCAGCTTATTAGCGGGGTCAGGGGCCATAGAGACCCAGTACTTC.

The rearrangement uses TRBV7-6 and TRBJ1-5; D remains unclear. Germline V lookup: CDR1 SGHVS, CDR2 FNYEAQ. The V gene lost 1 base and the J gene lost 5 bases, with 12 bases spanning the gap. The CDR3 has 15 residues. CDR3 nucleotides: TGTGCCAGCAGCTTAGGTCCCAAAGAGTATCAGCCCCAGCATTTT. Its protein is CASSLGPKEYQPQHF. Using reference TRBV7-6 and TRBJ1-5 for the parts outside the CDR3, the full variable domain is GAGVSQSPRYKVTKRGQDVALRCDPISGHVSLYWYRQALGQGPEFLTYFNYEAQQDKSGLPNDRFSAERPEGSISTLTIQRTEQRDSAMYRCASSLGPKEYQPQHFGDGTRLSIL.

CDR3 region: CALINRAGNSPLHF. The DNA of the CDR3 is TGTGCCTTGATCAACAGGGCCGGAAATTCACCCCTCCACTTT. The chain recombines TRBV30 with TRBJ1-6, with D possibly matching TRBD1 (6 bases). The CDR3 contains 14 residues. Germline V CDR1 and CDR2: GTSNPN, SVGIG (reference sequence). The V gene lost 7 bases and the J gene lost 7 bases, with 17 bases spanning the gap. The entire variable domain, with the rest obtained from reference TRBV30 and TRBJ1-6, is as follows: SQTIHQWPATLVQPVGSPLSLECTVEGTSNPNLYWYRQAAGRGLQLLFYSVGIGQISSEVPQNLSASRPQDRQFILSSKKLLLSDSGFYLCALINRAGNSPLHFGNGTRLTVT.

V is TRBV18 and J is TRBJ1-2, with D possibly being TRBD1 (6 bases). Germline loops: CDR1 KGHSH, CDR2 LQKENI. The V end was cut by 6 bases, the J end by 2 bases, with 10 bases between. This CDR3 comprises 13 residues. The CDR3 bases are TGTGCCAGCTCGCCGGGACAAAACTATGGCTACACCTTC. Residues: CASSPGQNYGYTF.

The gene calls are TRBV29-1 and TRBJ1-1; TRBD1 matches 7 bases. This CDR3 comprises 12 residues. Germline CDR1 and CDR2: SQVTM and ANQGSEA. The V and J ends lost 7 bases and 2 bases, in that order; junction bases with no gene match: 4. This CDR3 is CSGRTGNTEAFF. CDR3 in DNA: TGCAGCGGGAGGACAGGCAACACTGAAGCTTTCTTT.

V is TRBV9 and J is TRBJ1-6; 8 bases are a match to TRBD1. The V gene end was trimmed by 3 bases and the J gene end by 5 bases; junction bases not matched to a gene: 7. Germline V lookup: CDR1 SGDLS, CDR2 YYNGEE. This CDR3 region has 16 residues. As DNA, the CDR3 is TGTGCCAGCAGCGAACCGGGGGGACAGGATAATTCACCCCTCCACTTT. Its protein product is CASSEPGGQDNSPLHF.

The CDR3 DNA is TGTGCCAGCAGTGATGCCGGGACAGGGTGGGGCACAGATACGCAGTATTTT. It yields the protein CASSDAGTGWGTDTQYF. J is TRBJ2-3 and V is TRBV6-1, with 9 nucleotides matching TRBD1. This CDR3 is 17 amino acids long. J was trimmed by 1 base and V by 3 bases; bases with no gene match: 8. Germline CDR1 MNHNS, CDR2 SASEGT.

The chain links TRBV2 to TRBJ1-2, with 9 nucleotides matching TRBD1. J gave up 4 bases and V 1 base, and 4 bases lay outside the gene matches. The CDR3 is 15 amino acids. Germline CDR1 and CDR2: SNHLY and FYNNEI. The chain's CDR3 is CASSEVGTGLYGYTF. The CDR3, as DNA: TGTGCCAGCAGTGAAGTGGGGACAGGGCTCTATGGCTACACCTTC.

The chain is built from TRBV28 and TRBJ2-7; 7 bases align to TRBD1. The trim removed 5 bases at V and 5 bases at J, leaving 18 bases unmatched. Germline CDR1 MDHEN, CDR2 SYDVKM. CDR3 size: 17 residues. CDR3 nucleotides: TGTGCCAGCAGTGACAGGGCCCTTACACCCCATGGCCACGAGCAGTACTTC. Translation gives CASSDRALTPHGHEQYF.

J is TRBJ1-3 and V is TRBV7-2, with 9 bases that match TRBD1. V shed 3 bases and J 2 bases; nucleotides not matched to a gene: 8. Per the germline V gene, CDR1 is SGHTA and CDR2 is FQGNSA. There are 17 residues in the CDR3. CDR3 coding DNA: TGTGCCAGCAGCTTCTCCGGGACAGGGATTCCTGGAAACACCATATATTTT. This codes for CASSFSGTGIPGNTIYF.

The V gene is TRBV27, the J gene TRBJ2-1; 7 nucleotides align to TRBD1. The CDR3 spans 15 residues. CDR1 is MNHEY and CDR2 is SMNVEV in the germline V gene (reference sequence). Germline trimming cut 6 bases from V and 0 bases from J; bases unmatched to any gene: 5. The CDR3, as DNA: TGTGCCAGCAGACAGGGGTTTCGCTCCTACAATGAGCAGTTCTTC. Translated: CASRQGFRSYNEQFF.

This CDR3 reads CASQGLKGPNEQFF. CDR3 in DNA: TGTGCCAGCCAGGGACTCAAGGGGCCCAATGAGCAGTTCTTC. The rearrangement joins TRBV28 to TRBJ2-1; tentative D call: TRBD2 (6 bases). This CDR3 contains 14 residues. Germline V CDR1 and CDR2: MDHEN, SYDVKM. V shed 8 bases and J shed 6 bases, with 17 bases lying between them.

The V and J genes are TRBV5-1 and TRBJ1-4; 7 bases align to TRBD1. After removal of 0 bases from V and 5 bases from J, the junction contained 7 bases not matched to a gene. CDR3 length: 16 residues. The germline CDR1 and CDR2 sequences are SGHRS and YFSETQ. CDR3 residues: CASSLARTGTNEKLFF. As DNA, the CDR3 is TGCGCCAGCAGCTTGGCCCGGACAGGCACAAATGAAAAACTGTTTTTT.

This chain connects TRBV3-1 (or the pseudogene TRBV3-2) to TRBJ2-1; D not resolved. This CDR3 region has 15 residues. Germline CDR1 reads LGHDT; CDR2 reads YNNKEL (reference sequence). Trimming took off 4 bases at V and 0 bases at J, with 10 bases between the two ends. Here the CDR3 reads CASSPGESSYNEQFF. For the CDR3, the DNA is TGTGCCAGCAGCCCCGGTGAGAGCTCCTACAATGAGCAGTTCTTC.

This chain uses TRBV28 with TRBJ2-2, with 8 bases identical to TRBD2. The CDR3 has 17 residues. J gave up 3 bases and V 3 bases, and 9 bases lay outside the gene matches. Germline V gene data show CDR1 as MDHEN and CDR2 as SYDVKM. This CDR3 is CASSFPPGGADTGELFF. The CDR3 bases are TGTGCCAGCAGTTTCCCACCGGGGGGGGCTGACACCGGGGAGCTGTTTTTT.

The chain employs TRBV19 and TRBJ1-5, with no clear D. CDR3 length equals 16 residues. With 6 bases removed from V and 3 bases from J, the gap between germline ends came to 18 bases. The germline gives CDR1 LNHDA, CDR2 SQIVND (reference sequence). CDR3 sequence reads: CASSSSNQKFNQPQHF. The DNA of the CDR3 is TGTGCCAGTAGCTCATCGAATCAGAAATTCAATCAGCCCCAGCATTTT.

This chain uses TRBV7-9 with TRBJ1-1, with TRBD1 identical over 7 bases. With V trimmed by 3 bases and J by 0 bases, 4 bases remained unmatched. Germline V CDR1 and CDR2: SEHNR, FQNEAQ (reference sequence). The CDR3 has 15 amino acids. The CDR3 nucleotides read TGTGCCAGCAGCTTCGCAGGGGGTATGAACACTGAAGCTTTCTTT. This encodes CASSFAGGMNTEAFF. The variable domain in full, with the rest retrieved from reference TRBV7-9 and TRBJ1-1, is DTGVSQNPRHKITKRGQNVTFRCDPISEHNRLYWYRQTLGQGPEFLTYFQNEAQLEKSRLLSDRFSAERPKGSFSTLEIQRTEQGDSAMYLCASSFAGGMNTEAFFGQGTRLTVV.

This chain joins TRBV5-1 and TRBJ1-1, with 8 positions matching TRBD1. With 8 bases clipped from V and 1 base from J, the junction kept 7 bases outside the gene matches. The CDR3 is 14 residues long. The germline CDR1 and CDR2 sequences are SGHRS and YFSETQ. This CDR3 reads CASNRDRQNTEAFF. The CDR3 coding sequence is TGCGCCAGTAATCGGGACAGGCAGAACACTGAAGCTTTCTTT.

V usage is TRBV7-9 and J usage is TRBJ2-7; D ambiguous. The germline gives CDR1 SEHNR, CDR2 FQNEAQ (reference sequence). Trimming shortened V by 5 bases and J by 2 bases, and 4 bases separated the two germline ends. This CDR3 comprises 11 residues. The CDR3 protein is CASSATYEQYF. CDR3 bases: TGTGCCAGCAGCGCTACCTACGAGCAGTACTTC.

The CDR3 nucleotides are TGTGCCAGCAGTGAAGGGACTAGCGGAAACAATGAGCAGTTCTTC. Translated, it gives CASSEGTSGNNEQFF. V is TRBV2 and J is TRBJ2-1; TRBD2 matches at 10 bases. J lost 5 bases, V lost 1 base, and 2 bases had no gene match. CDR3 length equals 15 residues. Germline lookup yields CDR1 SNHLY and CDR2 FYNNEI.